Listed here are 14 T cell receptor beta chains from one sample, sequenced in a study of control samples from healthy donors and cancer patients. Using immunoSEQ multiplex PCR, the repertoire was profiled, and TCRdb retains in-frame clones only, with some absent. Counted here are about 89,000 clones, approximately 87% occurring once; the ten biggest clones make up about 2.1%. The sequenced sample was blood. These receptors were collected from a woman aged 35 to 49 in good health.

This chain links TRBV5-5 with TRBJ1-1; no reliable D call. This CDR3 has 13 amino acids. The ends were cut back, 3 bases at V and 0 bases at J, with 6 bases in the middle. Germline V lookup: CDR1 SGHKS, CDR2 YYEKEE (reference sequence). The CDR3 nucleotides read TGTGCCAGCAGCTCGACGGTGAACACTGAAGCTTTCTTT. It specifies CASSSTVNTEAFF. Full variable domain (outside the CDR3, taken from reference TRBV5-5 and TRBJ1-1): DAGVTQSPTHLIKTRGQQVTLRCSPISGHKSVSWYQQVLGQGPQFIFQYYEKEERGRGNFPDRFSARQFPNYSSELNVNALLLGDSALYLCASSSTVNTEAFFGQGTRLTVV.

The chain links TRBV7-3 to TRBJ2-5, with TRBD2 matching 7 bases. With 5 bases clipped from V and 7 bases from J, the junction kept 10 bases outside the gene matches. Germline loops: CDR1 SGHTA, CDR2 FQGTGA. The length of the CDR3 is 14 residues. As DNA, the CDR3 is TGTGCCAGCAGCCCAGGAGGGGAGGGTGGGACCCAGTACTTC. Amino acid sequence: CASSPGGEGGTQYF.

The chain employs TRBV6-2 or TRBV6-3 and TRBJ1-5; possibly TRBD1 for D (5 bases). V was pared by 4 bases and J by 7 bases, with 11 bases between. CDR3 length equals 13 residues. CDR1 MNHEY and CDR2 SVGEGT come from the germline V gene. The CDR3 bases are TGTGCCAGCAGTTCCTTTCAGGGCCAGCCCCAGCATTTT. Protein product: CASSSFQGQPQHF.

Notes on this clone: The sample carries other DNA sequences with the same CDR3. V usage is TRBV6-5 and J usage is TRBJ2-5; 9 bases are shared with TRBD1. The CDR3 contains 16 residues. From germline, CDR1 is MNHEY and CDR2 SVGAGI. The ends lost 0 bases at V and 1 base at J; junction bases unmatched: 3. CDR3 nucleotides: TGTGCCAGCAGTTACTCCACAGGGGGCGGCCAAGAGACCCAGTACTTC. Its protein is CASSYSTGGGQETQYF.

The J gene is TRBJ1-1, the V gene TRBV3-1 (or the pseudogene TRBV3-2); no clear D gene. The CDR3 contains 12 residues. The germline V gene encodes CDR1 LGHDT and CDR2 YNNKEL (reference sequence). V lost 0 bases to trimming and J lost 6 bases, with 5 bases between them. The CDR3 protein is CASSQDASEAFF. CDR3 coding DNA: TGTGCCAGCAGCCAAGATGCGTCTGAAGCTTTCTTT.

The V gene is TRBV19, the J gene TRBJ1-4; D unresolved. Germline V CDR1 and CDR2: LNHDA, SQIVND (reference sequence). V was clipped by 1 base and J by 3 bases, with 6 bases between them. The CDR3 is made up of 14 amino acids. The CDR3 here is CASSIGSANEKLFF. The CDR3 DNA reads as TGTGCCAGTAGTATAGGATCGGCTAATGAAAAACTGTTTTTT.

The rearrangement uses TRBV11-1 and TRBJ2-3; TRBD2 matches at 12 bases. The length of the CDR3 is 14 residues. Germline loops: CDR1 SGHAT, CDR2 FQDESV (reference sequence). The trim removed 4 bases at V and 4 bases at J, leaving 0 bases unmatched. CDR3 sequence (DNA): TGTGCCAGCAGCTCTAGCGGGGGGGCAGATACGCAGTATTTT. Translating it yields CASSSSGGADTQYF.

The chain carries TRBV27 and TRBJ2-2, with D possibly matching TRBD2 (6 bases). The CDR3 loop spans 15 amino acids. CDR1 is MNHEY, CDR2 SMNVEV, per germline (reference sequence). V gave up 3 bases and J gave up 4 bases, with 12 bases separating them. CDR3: CASSLLPGVTGELFF. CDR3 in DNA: TGTGCCAGCAGTTTGTTACCGGGGGTCACCGGGGAGCTGTTTTTT.

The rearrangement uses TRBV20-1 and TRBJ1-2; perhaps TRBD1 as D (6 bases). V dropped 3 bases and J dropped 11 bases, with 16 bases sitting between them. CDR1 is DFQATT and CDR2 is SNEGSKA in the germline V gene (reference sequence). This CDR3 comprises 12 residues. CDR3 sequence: CSASSSRGVYTF. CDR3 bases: TGCAGTGCTAGTTCCAGTAGGGGGGTTTACACCTTC.

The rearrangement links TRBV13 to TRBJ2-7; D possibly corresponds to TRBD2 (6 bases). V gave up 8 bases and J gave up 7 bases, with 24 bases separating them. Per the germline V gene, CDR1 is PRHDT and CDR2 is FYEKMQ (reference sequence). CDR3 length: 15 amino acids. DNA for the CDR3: TGTGCCAGCTCGGCGGGACCCCTTGGGAATTGGGAGCAGTACTTC. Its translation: CASSAGPLGNWEQYF.

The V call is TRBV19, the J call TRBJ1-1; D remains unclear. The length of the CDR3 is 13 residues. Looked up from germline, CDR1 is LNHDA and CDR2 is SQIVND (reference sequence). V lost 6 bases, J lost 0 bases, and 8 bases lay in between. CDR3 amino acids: CASSSTVNTEAFF. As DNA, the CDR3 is TGTGCCAGTAGCTCCACGGTGAACACTGAAGCTTTCTTT.

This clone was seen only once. The CDR3 bases are TGTGCCATCAGATCTGGACTAGCGGGGGGCGATGAGCAGTTCTTC. This translates into CAIRSGLAGGDEQFF. The genes are TRBV10-3 and TRBJ2-1; 14 bases agree with TRBD2. CDR3 size: 15 residues. Trimming at V came to 6 bases and at J to 8 bases, leaving 6 bases not matched to a gene. CDR1 and CDR2 from the germline V gene are ENHRY and SYGVKD.

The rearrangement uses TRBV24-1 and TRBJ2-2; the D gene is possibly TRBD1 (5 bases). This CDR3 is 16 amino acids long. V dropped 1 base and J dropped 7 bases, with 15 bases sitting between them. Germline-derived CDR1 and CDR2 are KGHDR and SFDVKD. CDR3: CATSDFWQGRDGELFF. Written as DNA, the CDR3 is TGTGCCACCAGTGATTTCTGGCAGGGTAGAGACGGGGAGCTGTTTTTT.

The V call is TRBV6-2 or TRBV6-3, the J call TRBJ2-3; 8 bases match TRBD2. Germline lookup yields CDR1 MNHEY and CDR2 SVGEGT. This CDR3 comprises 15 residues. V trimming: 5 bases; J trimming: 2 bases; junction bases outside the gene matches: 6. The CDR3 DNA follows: TGTGCCAGCAGTCCCCTGCGGGGGGTCACAGATACGCAGTATTTT. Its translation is CASSPLRGVTDTQYF.